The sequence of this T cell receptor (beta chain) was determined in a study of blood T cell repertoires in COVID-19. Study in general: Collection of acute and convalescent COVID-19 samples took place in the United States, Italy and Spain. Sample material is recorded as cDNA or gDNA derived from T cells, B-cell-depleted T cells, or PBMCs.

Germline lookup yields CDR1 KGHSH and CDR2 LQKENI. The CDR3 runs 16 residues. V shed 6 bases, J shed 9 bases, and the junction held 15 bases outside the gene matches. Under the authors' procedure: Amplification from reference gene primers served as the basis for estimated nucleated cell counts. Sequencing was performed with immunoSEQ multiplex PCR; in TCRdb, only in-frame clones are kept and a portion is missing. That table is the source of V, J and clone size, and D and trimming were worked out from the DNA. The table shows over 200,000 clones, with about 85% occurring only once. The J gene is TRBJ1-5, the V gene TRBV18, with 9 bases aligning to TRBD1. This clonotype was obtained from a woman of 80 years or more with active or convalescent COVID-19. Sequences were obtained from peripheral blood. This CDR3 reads CASSPGGTGHSGPQHF. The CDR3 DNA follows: TGTGCCAGCTCGCCCGGGGGGACAGGGCACTCGGGGCCCCAGCATTTT.